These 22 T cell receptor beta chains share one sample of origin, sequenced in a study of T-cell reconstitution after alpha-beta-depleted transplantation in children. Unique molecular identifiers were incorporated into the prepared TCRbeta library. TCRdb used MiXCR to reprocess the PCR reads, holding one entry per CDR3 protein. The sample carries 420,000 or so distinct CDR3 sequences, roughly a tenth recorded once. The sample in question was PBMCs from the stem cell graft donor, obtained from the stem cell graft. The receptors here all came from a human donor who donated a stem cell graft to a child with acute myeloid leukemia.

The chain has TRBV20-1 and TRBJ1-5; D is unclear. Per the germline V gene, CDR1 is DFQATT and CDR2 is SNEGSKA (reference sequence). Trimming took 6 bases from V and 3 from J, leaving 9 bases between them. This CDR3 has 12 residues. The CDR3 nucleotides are TGCAGTGCCGCCGGTATCAATCAGCCCCAGCATTTT. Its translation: CSAAGINQPQHF.

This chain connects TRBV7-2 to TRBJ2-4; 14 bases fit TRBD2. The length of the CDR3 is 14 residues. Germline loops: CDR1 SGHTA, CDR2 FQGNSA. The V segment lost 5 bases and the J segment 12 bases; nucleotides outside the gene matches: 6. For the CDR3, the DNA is TGTGCCAGCAGCCAGGGACTAGCGGGGGACAGTCAGTACTTC. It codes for CASSQGLAGDSQYF. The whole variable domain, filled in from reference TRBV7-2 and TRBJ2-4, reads GAGVSQSPSNKVTEKGKDVELRCDPISGHTALYWYRQSLGQGLEFLIYFQGNSAPDKSGLPSDRFSAERTGGSVSTLTIQRTQQEDSAVYLCASSQGLAGDSQYFGAGTRLSVL.

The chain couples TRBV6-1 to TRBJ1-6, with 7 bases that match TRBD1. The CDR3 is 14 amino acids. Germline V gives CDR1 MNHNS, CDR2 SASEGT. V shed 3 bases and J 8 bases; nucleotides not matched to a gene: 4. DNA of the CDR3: TGTGCCAGCAGTGAGAGGGGGCGAGATTCACCCCTCCACTTT. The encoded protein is CASSERGRDSPLHF.

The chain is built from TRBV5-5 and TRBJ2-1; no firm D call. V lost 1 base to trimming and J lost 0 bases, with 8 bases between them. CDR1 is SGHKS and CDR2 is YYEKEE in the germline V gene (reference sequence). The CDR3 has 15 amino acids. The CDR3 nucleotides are TGTGCCAGCAGCTTGAACGGATTCTCCTACAATGAGCAGTTCTTC. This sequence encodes CASSLNGFSYNEQFF.

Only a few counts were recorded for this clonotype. The CDR3 coding sequence is TGCAGTGCTAGAGATACCAGGGGGCCTAACTACGAGCAGTACTTC. As protein: CSARDTRGPNYEQYF. V is TRBV20-1 and J is TRBJ2-7; TRBD1 aligns across 8 bases. The CDR3 runs 15 residues. The V segment lost 0 bases and the J segment 3 bases; nucleotides outside the gene matches: 7. Germline loops: CDR1 DFQATT, CDR2 SNEGSKA (reference sequence).

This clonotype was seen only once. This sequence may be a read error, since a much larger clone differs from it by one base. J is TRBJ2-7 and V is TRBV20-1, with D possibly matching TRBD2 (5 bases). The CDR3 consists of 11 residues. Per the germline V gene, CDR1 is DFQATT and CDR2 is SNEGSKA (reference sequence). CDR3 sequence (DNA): TGCAGAGCTAGCAGTTCCTACGAGCAGTACGTC. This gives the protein CRASSSYEQYV.

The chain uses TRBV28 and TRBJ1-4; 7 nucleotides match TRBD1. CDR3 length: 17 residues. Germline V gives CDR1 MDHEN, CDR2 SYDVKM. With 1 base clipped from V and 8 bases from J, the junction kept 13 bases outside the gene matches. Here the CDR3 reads CASSLYVGGQPGEKLFF. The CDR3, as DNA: TGTGCCAGCAGTTTATATGTGGGGGGACAGCCTGGGGAAAAACTGTTTTTT.

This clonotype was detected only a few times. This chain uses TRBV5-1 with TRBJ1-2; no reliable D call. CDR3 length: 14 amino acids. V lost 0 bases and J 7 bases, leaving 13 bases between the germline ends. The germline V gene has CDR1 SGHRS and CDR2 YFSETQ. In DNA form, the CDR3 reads TGCGCCAGCAGCTTGGGGTCTCAGAGTGGTGGCTACACCTTC. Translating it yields CASSLGSQSGGYTF.

DNA of the CDR3: TGCAGTGCTAGAGATTGGGGGCAAGAGACCCAGTACTTC. Protein product: CSARDWGQETQYF. This chain connects TRBV20-1 to TRBJ2-5; TRBD1 or TRBD2 may be the D gene (5 bases each). The V and J ends lost 0 bases and 2 bases respectively, with 7 bases between them. CDR1 and CDR2 from the germline V gene are DFQATT and SNEGSKA (reference sequence). The CDR3 totals 13 residues.

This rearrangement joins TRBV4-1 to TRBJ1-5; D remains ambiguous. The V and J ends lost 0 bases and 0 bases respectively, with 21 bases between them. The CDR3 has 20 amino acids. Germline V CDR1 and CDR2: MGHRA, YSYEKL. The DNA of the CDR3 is TGCGCCAGCAGCCAAGATTGGTCGGCCGTCATTGGGAGTAGCAATCAGCCCCAGCATTTT. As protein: CASSQDWSAVIGSSNQPQHF.

The CDR3 protein is CASSPRWGGQETQYF. The DNA of the CDR3 is TGTGCCAGCTCACCCCGGTGGGGTGGACAAGAGACCCAGTACTTC. The chain is built from TRBV18 and TRBJ2-5; D gene ambiguous. There are 15 residues in the CDR3. Trimming stripped 3 bases from V and 2 bases from J, with 13 bases between. Germline lookup yields CDR1 KGHSH and CDR2 LQKENI.

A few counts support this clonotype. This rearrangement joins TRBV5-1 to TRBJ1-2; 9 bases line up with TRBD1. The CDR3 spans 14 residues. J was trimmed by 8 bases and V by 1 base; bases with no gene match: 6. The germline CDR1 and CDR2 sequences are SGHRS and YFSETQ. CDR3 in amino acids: CASSLKRTGDGYTF. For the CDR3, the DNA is TGCGCCAGCAGCTTGAAGAGGACAGGGGACGGCTACACCTTC.

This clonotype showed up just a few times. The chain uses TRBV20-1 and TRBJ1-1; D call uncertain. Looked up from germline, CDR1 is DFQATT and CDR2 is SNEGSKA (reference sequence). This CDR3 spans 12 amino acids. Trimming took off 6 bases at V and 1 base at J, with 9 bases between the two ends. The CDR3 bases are TGCAGTGCGGCGCGGACGAACACTGAAGCTTTCTTT. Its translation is CSAARTNTEAFF.

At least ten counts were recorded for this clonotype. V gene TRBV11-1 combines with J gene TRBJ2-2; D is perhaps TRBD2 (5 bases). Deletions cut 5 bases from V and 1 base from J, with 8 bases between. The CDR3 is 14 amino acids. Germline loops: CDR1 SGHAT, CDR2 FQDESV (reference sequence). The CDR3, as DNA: TGTGCCAGCAGCGCACGGGGGAACACCGGGGAGCTGTTTTTT. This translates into CASSARGNTGELFF.

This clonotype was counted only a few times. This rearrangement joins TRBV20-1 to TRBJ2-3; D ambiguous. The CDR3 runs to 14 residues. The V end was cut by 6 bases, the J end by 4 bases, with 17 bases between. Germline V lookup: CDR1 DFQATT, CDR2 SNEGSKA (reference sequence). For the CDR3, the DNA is TGCAGTGCCCCCAAGCCGTATTCAGCAGATACGCAGTATTTT. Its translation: CSAPKPYSADTQYF.

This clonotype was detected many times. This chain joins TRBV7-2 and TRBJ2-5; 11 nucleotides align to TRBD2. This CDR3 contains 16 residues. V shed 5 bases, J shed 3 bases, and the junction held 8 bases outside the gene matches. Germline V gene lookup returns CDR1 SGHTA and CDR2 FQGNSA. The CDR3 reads CASSLGLAGGEETQYF. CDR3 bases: TGTGCCAGCAGCCTCGGTCTAGCGGGGGGAGAAGAGACCCAGTACTTC.

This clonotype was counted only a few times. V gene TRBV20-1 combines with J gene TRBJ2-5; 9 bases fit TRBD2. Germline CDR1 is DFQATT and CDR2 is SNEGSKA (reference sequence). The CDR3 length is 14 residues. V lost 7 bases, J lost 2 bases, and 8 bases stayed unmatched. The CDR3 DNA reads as TGCAGTGGTATTCAGACTAGCGGTCAAGAGACCCAGTACTTC. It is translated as CSGIQTSGQETQYF.

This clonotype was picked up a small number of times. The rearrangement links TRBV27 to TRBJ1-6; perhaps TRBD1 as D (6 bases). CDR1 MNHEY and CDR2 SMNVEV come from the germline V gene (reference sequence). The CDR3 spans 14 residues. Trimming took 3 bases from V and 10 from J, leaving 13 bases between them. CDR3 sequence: CASSFGGAGSPLHF. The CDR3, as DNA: TGTGCCAGCAGTTTCGGGGGGGCGGGATCACCCCTCCACTTT.

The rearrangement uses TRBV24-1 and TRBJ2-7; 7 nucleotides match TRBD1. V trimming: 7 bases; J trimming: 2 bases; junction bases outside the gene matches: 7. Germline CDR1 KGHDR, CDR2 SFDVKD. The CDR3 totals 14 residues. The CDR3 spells CATSRQGKPYEQYF. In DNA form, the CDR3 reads TGTGCCACCAGCCGACAGGGCAAACCCTACGAGCAGTACTTC.

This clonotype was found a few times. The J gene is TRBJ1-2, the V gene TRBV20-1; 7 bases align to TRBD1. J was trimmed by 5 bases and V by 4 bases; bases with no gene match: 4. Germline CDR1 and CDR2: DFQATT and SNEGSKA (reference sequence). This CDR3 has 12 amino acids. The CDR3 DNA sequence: TGCAGTGCTACGGGACAGCCTTATGGCTACACCTTC. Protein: CSATGQPYGYTF.

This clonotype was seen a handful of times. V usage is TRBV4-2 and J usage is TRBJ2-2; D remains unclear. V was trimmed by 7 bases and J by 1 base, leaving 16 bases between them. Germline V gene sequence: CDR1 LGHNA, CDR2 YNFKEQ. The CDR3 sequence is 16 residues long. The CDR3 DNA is TGTGCCAGCAAGAAGACGCCTATACGGAACACCGGGGAGCTGTTTTTT. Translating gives CASKKTPIRNTGELFF.

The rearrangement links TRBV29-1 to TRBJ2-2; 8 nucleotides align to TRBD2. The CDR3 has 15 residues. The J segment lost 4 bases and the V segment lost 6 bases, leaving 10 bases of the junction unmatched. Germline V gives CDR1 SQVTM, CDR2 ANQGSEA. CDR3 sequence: CSVVIAGWGTGELFF. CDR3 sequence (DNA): TGCAGCGTCGTAATAGCGGGGTGGGGCACCGGGGAGCTGTTTTTT.